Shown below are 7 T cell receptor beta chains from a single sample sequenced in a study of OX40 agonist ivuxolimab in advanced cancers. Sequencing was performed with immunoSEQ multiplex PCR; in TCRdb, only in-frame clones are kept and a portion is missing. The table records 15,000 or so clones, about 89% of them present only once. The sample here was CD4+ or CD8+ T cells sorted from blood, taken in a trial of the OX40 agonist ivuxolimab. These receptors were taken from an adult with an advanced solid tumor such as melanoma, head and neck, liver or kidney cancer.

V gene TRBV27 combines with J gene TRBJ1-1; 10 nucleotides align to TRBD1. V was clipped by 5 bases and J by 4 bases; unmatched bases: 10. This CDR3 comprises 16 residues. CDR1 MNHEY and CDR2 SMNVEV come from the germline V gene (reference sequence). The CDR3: CASSLQRQGALTEAFF. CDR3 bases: TGTGCCAGCAGTCTCCAGCGACAGGGGGCGCTCACTGAAGCTTTCTTT.

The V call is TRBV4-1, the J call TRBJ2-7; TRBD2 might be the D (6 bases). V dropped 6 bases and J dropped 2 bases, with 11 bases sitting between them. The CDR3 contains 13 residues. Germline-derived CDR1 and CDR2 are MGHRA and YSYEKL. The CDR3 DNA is TGCGCCAGCAGTCCGGGAGCTACCTACGAGCAGTACTTC. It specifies CASSPGATYEQYF.

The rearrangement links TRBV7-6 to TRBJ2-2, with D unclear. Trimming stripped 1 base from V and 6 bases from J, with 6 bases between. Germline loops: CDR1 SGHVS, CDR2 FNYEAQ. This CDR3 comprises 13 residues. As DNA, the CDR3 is TGTGCCAGCAGCTTAGGGGAAGCCGGGGAGCTGTTTTTT. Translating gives CASSLGEAGELFF.

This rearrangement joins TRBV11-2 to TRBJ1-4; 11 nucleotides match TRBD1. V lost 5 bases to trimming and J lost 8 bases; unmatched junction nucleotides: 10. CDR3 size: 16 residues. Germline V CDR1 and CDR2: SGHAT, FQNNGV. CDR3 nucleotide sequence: TGTGCCAGCAGCCCCCTTGGACAGGGGGCTCCGGAAAAACTGTTTTTT. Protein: CASSPLGQGAPEKLFF.

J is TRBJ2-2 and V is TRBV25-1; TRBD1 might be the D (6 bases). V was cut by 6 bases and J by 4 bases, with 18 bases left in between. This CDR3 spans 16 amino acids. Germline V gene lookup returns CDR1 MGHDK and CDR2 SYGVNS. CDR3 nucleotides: TGTGCCAGCAGCGTCAGGGCCCAGGGGCTCACCGGGGAGCTGTTTTTT. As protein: CASSVRAQGLTGELFF.

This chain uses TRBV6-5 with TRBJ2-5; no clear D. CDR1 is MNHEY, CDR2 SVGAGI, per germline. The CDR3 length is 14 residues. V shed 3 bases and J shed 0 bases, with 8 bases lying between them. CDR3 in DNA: TGTGCCAGCAGTTATGCGCGTTACCAAGAGACCCAGTACTTC. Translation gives CASSYARYQETQYF.

CDR3 loop: CASSQELGQGYEQYF. The CDR3 DNA reads as TGTGCCAGCAGCCAAGAGTTAGGGCAGGGTTACGAGCAGTACTTC. J is TRBJ2-7 and V is TRBV4-2; a possible D gene is TRBD1 (5 bases). V dropped 0 bases and J dropped 4 bases, with 13 bases sitting between them. The CDR3 has 15 amino acids. In germline, CDR1 is LGHNA, CDR2 YNFKEQ.